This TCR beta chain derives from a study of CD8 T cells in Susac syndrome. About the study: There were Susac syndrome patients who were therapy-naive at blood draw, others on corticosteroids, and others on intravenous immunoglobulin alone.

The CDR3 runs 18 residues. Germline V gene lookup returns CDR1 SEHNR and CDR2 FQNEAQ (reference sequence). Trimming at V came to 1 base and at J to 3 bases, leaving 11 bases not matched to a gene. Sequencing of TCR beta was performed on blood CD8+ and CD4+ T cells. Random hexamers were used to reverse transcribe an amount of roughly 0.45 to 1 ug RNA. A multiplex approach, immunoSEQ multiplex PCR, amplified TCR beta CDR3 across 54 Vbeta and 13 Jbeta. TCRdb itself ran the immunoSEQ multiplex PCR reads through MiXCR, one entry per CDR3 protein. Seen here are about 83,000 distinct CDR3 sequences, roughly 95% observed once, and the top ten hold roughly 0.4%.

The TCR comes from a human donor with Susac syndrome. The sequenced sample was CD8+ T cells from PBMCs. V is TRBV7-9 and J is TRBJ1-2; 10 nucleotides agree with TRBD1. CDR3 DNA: TGTGCCAGCAGCTTAGATTACCCCGGGACAGGGGAGGACTATGGCTACACCTTC. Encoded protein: CASSLDYPGTGEDYGYTF.